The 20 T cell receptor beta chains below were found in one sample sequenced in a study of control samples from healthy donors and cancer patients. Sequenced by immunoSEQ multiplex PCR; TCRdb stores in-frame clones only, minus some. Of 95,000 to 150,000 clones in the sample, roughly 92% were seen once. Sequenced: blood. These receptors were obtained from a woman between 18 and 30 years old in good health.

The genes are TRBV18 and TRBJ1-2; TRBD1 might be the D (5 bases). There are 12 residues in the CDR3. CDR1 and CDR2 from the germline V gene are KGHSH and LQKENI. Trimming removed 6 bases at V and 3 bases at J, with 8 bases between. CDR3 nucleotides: TGTGCCAGCTCGGGGGATGACTATGGCTACACCTTC. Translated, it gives CASSGDDYGYTF.

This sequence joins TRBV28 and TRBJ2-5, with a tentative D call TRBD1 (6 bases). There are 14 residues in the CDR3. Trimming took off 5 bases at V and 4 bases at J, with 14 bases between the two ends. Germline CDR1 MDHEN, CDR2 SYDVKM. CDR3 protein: CASSNYGGPETQYF. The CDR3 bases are TGTGCCAGCAGTAACTATGGGGGCCCAGAGACCCAGTACTTC.

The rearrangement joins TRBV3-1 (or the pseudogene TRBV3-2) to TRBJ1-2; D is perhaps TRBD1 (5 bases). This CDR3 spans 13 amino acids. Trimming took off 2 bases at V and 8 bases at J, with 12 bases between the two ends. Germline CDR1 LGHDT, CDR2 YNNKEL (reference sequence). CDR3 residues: CASSQQGLDGYTF. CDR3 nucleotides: TGTGCCAGCAGCCAACAGGGCCTCGACGGCTACACCTTC.

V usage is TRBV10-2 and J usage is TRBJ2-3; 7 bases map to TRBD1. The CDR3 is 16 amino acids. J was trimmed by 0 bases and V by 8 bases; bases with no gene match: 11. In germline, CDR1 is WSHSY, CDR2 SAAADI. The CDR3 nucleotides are TGCGCCAGCTCTGTAGGGGGCCCCCCTAGCACAGATACGCAGTATTTT. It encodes CASSVGGPPSTDTQYF.

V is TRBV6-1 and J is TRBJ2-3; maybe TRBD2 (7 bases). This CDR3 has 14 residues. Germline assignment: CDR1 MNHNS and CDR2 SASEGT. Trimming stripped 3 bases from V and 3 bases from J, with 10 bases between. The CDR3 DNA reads TGTGCCAGCAGTGAGGGGGGGCTAACAGATACGCAGTATTTT. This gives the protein CASSEGGLTDTQYF.

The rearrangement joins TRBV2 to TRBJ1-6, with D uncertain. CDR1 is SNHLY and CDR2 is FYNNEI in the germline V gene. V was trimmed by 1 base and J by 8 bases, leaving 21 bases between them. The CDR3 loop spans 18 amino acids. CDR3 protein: CASSEEWPAGHRDSPLHF. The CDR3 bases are TGTGCCAGCAGTGAAGAATGGCCGGCGGGTCATCGTGATTCACCCCTCCACTTT.

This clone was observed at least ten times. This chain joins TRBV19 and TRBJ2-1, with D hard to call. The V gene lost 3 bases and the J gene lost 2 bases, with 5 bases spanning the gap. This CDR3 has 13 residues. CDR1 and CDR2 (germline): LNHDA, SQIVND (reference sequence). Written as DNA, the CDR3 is TGTGCCAGTAGTATTGTGACCTACAATGAGCAGTTCTTC. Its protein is CASSIVTYNEQFF.

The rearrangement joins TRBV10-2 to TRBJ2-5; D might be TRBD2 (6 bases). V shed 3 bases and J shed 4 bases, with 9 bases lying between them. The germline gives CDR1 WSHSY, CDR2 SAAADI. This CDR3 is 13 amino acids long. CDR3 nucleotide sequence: TGCGCCAGCAGTGATGTGGGAGGAGAGACCCAGTACTTC. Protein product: CASSDVGGETQYF.

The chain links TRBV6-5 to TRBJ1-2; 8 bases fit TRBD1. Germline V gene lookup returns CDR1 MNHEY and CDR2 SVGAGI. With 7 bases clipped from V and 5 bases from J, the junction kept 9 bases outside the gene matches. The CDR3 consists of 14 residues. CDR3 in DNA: TGTGCCAGCAATCCCCCGGGACAGGTTTATGGCTACACCTTC. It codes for CASNPPGQVYGYTF.

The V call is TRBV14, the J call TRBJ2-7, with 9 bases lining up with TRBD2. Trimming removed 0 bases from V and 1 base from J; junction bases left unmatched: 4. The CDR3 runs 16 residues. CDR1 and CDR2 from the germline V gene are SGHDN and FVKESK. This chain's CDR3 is CASSQERLADSYEQYF. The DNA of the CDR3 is TGTGCCAGCAGCCAAGAAAGACTAGCGGATTCCTACGAGCAGTACTTC.

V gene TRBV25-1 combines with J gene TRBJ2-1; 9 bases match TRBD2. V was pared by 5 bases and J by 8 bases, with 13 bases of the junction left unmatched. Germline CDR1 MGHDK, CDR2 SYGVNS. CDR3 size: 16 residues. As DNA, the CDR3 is TGTGCCAGCAGTTCTCGCATTAGCGGGAGTGGAGATGAGCAGTTCTTC. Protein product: CASSSRISGSGDEQFF.

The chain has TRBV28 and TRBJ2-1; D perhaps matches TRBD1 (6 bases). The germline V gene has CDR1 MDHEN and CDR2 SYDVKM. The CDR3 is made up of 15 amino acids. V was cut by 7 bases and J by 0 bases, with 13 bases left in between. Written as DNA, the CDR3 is TGTGCCAGCATGGGACAACAAAGCTCCTACAATGAGCAGTTCTTC. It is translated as CASMGQQSSYNEQFF.

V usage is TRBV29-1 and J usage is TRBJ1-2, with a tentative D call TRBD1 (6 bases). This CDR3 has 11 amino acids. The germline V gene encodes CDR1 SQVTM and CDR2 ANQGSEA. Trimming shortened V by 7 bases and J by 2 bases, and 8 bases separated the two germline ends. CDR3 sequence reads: CSADRNYGYTF. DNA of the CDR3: TGCAGCGCTGACAGGAACTATGGCTACACCTTC. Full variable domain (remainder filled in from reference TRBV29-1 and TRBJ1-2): SAVISQKPSRDICQRGTSLTIQCQVDSQVTMMFWYRQQPGQSLTLIATANQGSEATYESGFVIDKFPISRPNLTFSTLTVSNMSPEDSSIYLCSADRNYGYTFGSGTRLTVV.

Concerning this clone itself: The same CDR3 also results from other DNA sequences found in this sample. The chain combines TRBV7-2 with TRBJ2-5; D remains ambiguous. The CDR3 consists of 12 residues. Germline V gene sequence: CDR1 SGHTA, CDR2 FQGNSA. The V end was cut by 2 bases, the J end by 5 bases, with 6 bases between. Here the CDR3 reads CASSLKSETQYF. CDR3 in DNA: TGTGCCAGCAGCTTAAAAAGTGAGACCCAGTACTTC.

This CDR3 reads CASSQDDSVPWSYNEQFF. Here the CDR3 DNA reads TGCGCCAGCAGCCAAGATGATTCTGTGCCTTGGTCCTACAATGAGCAGTTCTTC. The rearrangement uses TRBV4-3 and TRBJ2-1, with D unclear. CDR1 and CDR2 from the germline V gene are LGHNA and YSLEER. Trimming removed 0 bases from V and 1 base from J, with 16 bases in between. The CDR3 is made up of 18 amino acids.

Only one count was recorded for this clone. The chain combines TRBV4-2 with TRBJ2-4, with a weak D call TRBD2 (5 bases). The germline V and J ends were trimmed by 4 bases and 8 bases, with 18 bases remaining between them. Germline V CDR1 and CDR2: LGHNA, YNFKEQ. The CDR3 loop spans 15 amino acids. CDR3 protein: CASSRVLGSNDIQYF. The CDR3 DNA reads TGTGCCAGCAGCCGTGTACTAGGCAGTAACGACATTCAGTACTTC.

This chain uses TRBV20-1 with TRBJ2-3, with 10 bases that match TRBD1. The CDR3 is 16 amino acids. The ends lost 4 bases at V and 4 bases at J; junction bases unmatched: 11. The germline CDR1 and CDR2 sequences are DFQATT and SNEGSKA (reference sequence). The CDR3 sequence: CSANDEGQGVPDTQYF. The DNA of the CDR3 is TGCAGTGCTAATGACGAAGGACAGGGGGTCCCAGATACGCAGTATTTT.

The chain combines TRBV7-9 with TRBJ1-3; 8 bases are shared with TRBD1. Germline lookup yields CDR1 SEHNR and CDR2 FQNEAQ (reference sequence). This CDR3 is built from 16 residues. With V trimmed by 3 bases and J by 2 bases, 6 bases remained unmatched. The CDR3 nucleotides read TGTGCCAGCAGCTTTGGCCAGGGGGCGGCTGGAAACACCATATATTTT. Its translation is CASSFGQGAAGNTIYF.

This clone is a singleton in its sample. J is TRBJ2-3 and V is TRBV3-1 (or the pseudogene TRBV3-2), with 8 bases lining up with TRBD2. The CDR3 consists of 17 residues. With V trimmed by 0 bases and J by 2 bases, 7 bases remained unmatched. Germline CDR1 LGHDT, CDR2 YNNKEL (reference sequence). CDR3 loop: CASSQDRLATNTDTQYF. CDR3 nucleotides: TGTGCCAGCAGCCAAGATCGACTAGCGACTAACACAGATACGCAGTATTTT.

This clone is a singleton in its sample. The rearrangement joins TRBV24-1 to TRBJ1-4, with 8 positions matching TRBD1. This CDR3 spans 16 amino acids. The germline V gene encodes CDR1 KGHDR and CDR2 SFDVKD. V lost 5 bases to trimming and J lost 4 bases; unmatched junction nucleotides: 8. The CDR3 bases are TGTGCCACCAGTGCAGCGACAGGGGAAATTAATGAAAAACTGTTTTTT. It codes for CATSAATGEINEKLFF.